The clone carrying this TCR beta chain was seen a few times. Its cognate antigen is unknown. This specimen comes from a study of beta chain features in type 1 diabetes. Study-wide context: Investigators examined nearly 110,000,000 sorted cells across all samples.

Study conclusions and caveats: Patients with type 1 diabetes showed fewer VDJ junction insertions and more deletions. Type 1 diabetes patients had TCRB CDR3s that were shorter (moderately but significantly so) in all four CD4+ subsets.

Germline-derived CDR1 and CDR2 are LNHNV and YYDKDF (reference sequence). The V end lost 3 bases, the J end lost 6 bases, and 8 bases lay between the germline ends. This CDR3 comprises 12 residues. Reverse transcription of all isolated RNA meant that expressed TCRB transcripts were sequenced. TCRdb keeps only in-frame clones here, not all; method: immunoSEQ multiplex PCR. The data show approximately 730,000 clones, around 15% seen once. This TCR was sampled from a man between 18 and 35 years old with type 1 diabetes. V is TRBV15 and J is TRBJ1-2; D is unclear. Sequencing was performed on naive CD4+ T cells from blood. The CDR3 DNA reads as TGTGCCACCAGCAGGGAATTCCATGGCTACACCTTC. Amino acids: CATSREFHGYTF.